The clone carrying this TCR beta chain was found a few times. The target antigen is unknown. The authors built bulk TCR libraries by previously described methods with listed TCR primers. Via MiXCR, TCRdb re-called the PCR reads, giving one row per CDR3 protein. Among 490,000 or so distinct CDR3 sequences listed, 25% were seen once. The entry originates in a study of molecular identifiers for immune sequencing clone quantification. Germline assignment: CDR1 MNHNS and CDR2 SASEGT. The CDR3 is made up of 12 amino acids. V was pared by 8 bases and J by 7 bases, with 7 bases of the junction left unmatched. Study conclusions and caveats: Single-cell amounts of spiked Jurkat TCR RNA were reportedly detectable among about 960,000 naive cells.

The authors sorted naive CD8 T cells as CD8+CD4-CCR7+CD45RA+. The sequenced material came from naive CD8+ T cells from blood, with Jurkat cell RNA spiked in. Subset denoted: FACS-sorted CD8+CD4-CCR7+CD45RA+ naive T cells. The sequence came from a human donor in good health. Some libraries in this study had Jurkat cell RNA spiked in. The genes are TRBV6-1 and TRBJ2-7; TRBD1 aligns across 8 bases. The CDR3 nucleotides are TGTGCCAGCGAAGGGACAGGATGGGAGCAGTACTTC. Translated, it gives CASEGTGWEQYF.